This passage covers 12 T cell receptor beta chains from one sample sequenced in a study of human T cells and chemical hapten exposure. Time point reported: patch test 3, about 24 weeks after DPC sensitization. Specified treatment: therapeutic diphenylcyclopropenone sensitization with weekly scalp DPC. Each CDR3 protein gets one entry after TCRdb re-called the RACE reads with MiXCR. The data hold around 150,000 distinct CDR3 sequences, with approximately 30% observed a single time. The sample was whole blood, taken in connection with sensitization to the hapten diphenylcyclopropenone (DPC). These receptor sequences come from a woman aged 18 to 35 with alopecia areata. Some clones in this sample may be carry-over from other donors' samples.

The chain employs TRBV6-5 and TRBJ2-3; D is perhaps TRBD2 (5 bases). The CDR3 has 13 residues. Trimming cost V 0 bases and J 5 bases, with 6 bases left between them. In germline, CDR1 is MNHEY, CDR2 SVGAGI. CDR3 bases: TGTGCCAGCAGTTACTCACGGGGAGATACGCAGTATTTT. The encoded protein is CASSYSRGDTQYF.

This clonotype was observed a few times. The chain recombines TRBV6-6 with TRBJ2-7; D is possibly TRBD1 or TRBD2 (5 bases each). The V end lost 5 bases, the J end lost 3 bases, and 14 bases lay between the germline ends. The CDR3 is 14 amino acids. CDR1 is MNHNY and CDR2 is SVGAGI in the germline V gene (reference sequence). The CDR3 reads CASSAFRGNYEQYF. CDR3 nucleotides: TGTGCCAGCAGTGCCTTCCGGGGCAACTACGAGCAGTACTTC.

This chain connects TRBV20-1 to TRBJ2-5; 11 bases align to TRBD2. The CDR3 sequence is 17 residues long. CDR1 and CDR2 from the germline V gene are DFQATT and SNEGSKA (reference sequence). V shed 5 bases, J shed 4 bases, and the junction held 15 bases outside the gene matches. CDR3 sequence reads: CSAPLRLAGRVGETQYF. DNA for the CDR3: TGCAGTGCTCCACTGCGACTAGCGGGAAGGGTAGGAGAGACCCAGTACTTC.

This clonotype showed up just a few times. This chain uses TRBV11-2 with TRBJ1-1, with 9 bases fitting TRBD1. CDR3 length: 14 amino acids. Unmatched junction bases numbered 5, after V lost 2 bases and J lost 7 bases. Germline V gene data show CDR1 as SGHAT and CDR2 as FQNNGV. The CDR3 DNA reads as TGTGCCAGCAGCTTAAACAGGGGGCGCGATGAAGCTTTCTTT. The encoded protein is CASSLNRGRDEAFF.

This CDR3 is CSVEGAAYEQYF. The CDR3 DNA is TGCAGCGTTGAAGGGGCAGCCTACGAGCAGTACTTC. The chain uses TRBV29-1 and TRBJ2-7, with D uncertain. Trimming cost V 1 base and J 2 bases, with 6 bases left between them. Germline CDR1 reads SQVTM; CDR2 reads ANQGSEA. The CDR3 is made up of 12 amino acids.

The table lists this clonotype with many counts. This sequence joins TRBV12-3 or TRBV12-4 and TRBJ1-6, with 7 positions matching TRBD1. Germline trimming cut 6 bases from V and 8 bases from J; bases unmatched to any gene: 7. CDR3 length: 14 residues. The CDR3 nucleotides read TGTGCCAGCAGCAAGGGGGCCCTGGATTCACCCCTCCACTTT. This sequence encodes CASSKGALDSPLHF.

V usage is TRBV7-8 and J usage is TRBJ2-1; 8 bases are a match to TRBD1. J was trimmed by 12 bases and V by 1 base; bases with no gene match: 5. Looked up from germline, CDR1 is SGHVS and CDR2 is FQNEAQ. CDR3 size: 13 residues. The CDR3 coding sequence is TGTGCCAGCAGCTTAGGGACAGGGCAGTGGCAGTTCTTC. Its translation: CASSLGTGQWQFF. The full variable domain, rest sourced from reference TRBV7-8 and TRBJ2-1, is GAGVSQSPRYKVAKRGQDVALRCDPISGHVSLFWYQQALGQGPEFLTYFQNEAQLDKSGLPSDRFFAERPEGSVSTLKIQRTQQEDSAVYLCASSLGTGQWQFFGPGTRLTVL.

This clonotype was seen a handful of times. The J gene is TRBJ2-3, the V gene TRBV7-3; 10 bases are a match to TRBD2. V lost 1 base and J lost 10; bases outside the gene matches: 5. The CDR3 totals 14 residues. Germline values: CDR1 SGHTA, CDR2 FQGTGA. The CDR3 nucleotides are TGTGCCAGCAGCTTAATAGCGGGGGGACCCTCGCAGTATTTT. Protein product: CASSLIAGGPSQYF.

The V gene is TRBV20-1, the J gene TRBJ2-5, with D tentatively TRBD2 (6 bases). Trimming left V 4 bases short and J 4 bases short, with 16 bases between. The CDR3 runs to 14 residues. Germline CDR1 reads DFQATT; CDR2 reads SNEGSKA (reference sequence). CDR3 sequence: CSANAGGARETQYF. The CDR3 DNA reads as TGCAGTGCTAACGCCGGCGGGGCGAGAGAGACCCAGTACTTC.

The sample holds a few counts of this clonotype. The gene calls are TRBV29-1 and TRBJ2-7; D possibly corresponds to TRBD2 (7 bases). The CDR3 covers 14 residues. V gave up 0 bases and J gave up 4 bases, with 13 bases separating them. In germline, CDR1 is SQVTM, CDR2 ANQGSEA. The CDR3 DNA sequence: TGCAGCGTTGAAGATCGGGGGGCAAGGTACGAGCAGTACTTC. Translation gives CSVEDRGARYEQYF.

The chain uses TRBV5-4 and TRBJ2-1; 13 bases fit TRBD2. Germline CDR1 SGHNT, CDR2 YYREEE (reference sequence). The CDR3 sequence is 17 residues long. Germline trimming cut 0 bases from V and 7 bases from J; bases unmatched to any gene: 7. CDR3 in DNA: TGTGCCAGCAGCTTGGAGGGACTAGCGGGAATCCAAAATGAGCAGTTCTTC. Protein: CASSLEGLAGIQNEQFF.

This rearrangement joins TRBV29-1 to TRBJ2-7; 9 positions agree with TRBD2. The CDR3 consists of 14 residues. Germline trimming cut 4 bases from V and 2 bases from J; bases unmatched to any gene: 6. Germline V gene lookup returns CDR1 SQVTM and CDR2 ANQGSEA. CDR3 in amino acids: CSVARAGGAYEQYF. CDR3 nucleotide sequence: TGCAGCGTTGCGAGGGCGGGGGGGGCCTACGAGCAGTACTTC.